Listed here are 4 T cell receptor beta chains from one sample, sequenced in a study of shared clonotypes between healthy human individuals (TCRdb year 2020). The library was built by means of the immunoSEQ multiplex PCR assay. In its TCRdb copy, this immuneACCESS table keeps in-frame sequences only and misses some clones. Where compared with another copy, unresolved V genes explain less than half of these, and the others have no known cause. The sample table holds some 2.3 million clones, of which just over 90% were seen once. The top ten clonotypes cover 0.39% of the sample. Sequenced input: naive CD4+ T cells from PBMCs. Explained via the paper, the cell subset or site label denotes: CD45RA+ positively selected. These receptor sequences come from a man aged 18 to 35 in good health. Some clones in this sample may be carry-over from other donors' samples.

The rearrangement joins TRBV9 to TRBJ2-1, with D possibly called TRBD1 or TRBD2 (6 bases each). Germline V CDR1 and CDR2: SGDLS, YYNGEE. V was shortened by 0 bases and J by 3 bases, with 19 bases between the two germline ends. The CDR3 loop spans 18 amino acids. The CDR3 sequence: CASSVGQGRGGLYNEQFF. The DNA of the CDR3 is TGTGCCAGCAGCGTAGGTCAGGGTAGAGGGGGGCTCTACAATGAGCAGTTCTTC.

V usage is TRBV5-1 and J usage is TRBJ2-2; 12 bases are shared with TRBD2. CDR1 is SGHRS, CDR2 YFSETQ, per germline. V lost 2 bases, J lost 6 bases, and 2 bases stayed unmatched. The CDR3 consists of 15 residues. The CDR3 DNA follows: TGCGCCAGCAGCTTTGGGACTAGCGGGTCCGGGGAGCTGTTTTTT. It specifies CASSFGTSGSGELFF.

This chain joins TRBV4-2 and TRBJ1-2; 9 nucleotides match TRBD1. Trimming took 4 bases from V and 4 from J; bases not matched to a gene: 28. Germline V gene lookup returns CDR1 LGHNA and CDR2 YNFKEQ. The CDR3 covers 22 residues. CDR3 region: CASSPQRANRGQVASSGYGYTF. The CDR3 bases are TGTGCCAGCAGCCCCCAAAGAGCCAACAGGGGGCAGGTCGCTTCGTCGGGCTATGGCTACACCTTC.

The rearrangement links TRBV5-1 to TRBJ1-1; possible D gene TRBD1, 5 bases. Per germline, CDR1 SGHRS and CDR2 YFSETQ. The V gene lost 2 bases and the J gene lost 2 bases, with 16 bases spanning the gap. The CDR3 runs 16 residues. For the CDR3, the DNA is TGCGCCAGCAGCTTATTAGATTTGGGGACCAACACTGAAGCTTTCTTT. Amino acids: CASSLLDLGTNTEAFF.